Listed here are 3 T cell receptor beta chains from one sample, sequenced in a study of spatial heterogeneity in lung cancer. TCRdb called the 5' RACE reads again in MiXCR, with one record for every CDR3 protein. The data show approximately 40,000 distinct CDR3 sequences, 5.2% seen once. Time point specified: sample taken at primary tumor resection. The sample in question was PBMCs, obtained at surgery. These receptors were taken from a female donor with early-stage non-small cell lung cancer.

At least ten counts were recorded for this clonotype. This chain joins TRBV11-2 and TRBJ2-5; 9 bases align to TRBD1. The V and J ends lost 5 bases and 5 bases, in that order; junction bases with no gene match: 12. The V gene's germline CDR1 is SGHAT and CDR2 FQNNGV. This CDR3 has 16 amino acids. Here the CDR3 DNA reads TGTGCCAGCAGCAAACGGCCGGACAGGGGTACGGAGACCCAGTACTTC. Encoded protein: CASSKRPDRGTETQYF.

This clonotype was detected ten times or more. The chain employs TRBV14 and TRBJ1-1, with 8 bases matching TRBD1. This CDR3 region has 16 residues. Germline V lookup: CDR1 SGHDN, CDR2 FVKESK. The trim removed 0 bases at V and 5 bases at J, leaving 8 bases unmatched. CDR3 sequence reads: CASSQDRFRGQTEAFF. The CDR3 DNA sequence: TGTGCCAGCAGCCAAGATCGGTTCAGGGGGCAAACTGAAGCTTTCTTT.

J is TRBJ1-1 and V is TRBV20-1; D not resolved. The CDR3 has 16 residues. V was trimmed by 3 bases and J by 3 bases, leaving 20 bases between them. Germline V gene sequence: CDR1 DFQATT, CDR2 SNEGSKA (reference sequence). The CDR3 sequence: CSARASREVLYTEAFF. The CDR3, as DNA: TGCAGTGCTAGGGCCTCGAGGGAGGTCCTTTACACTGAAGCTTTCTTT.